These 22 T cell receptor beta chains share one sample of origin, sequenced in a study of vaccination and CD4 T cells after COVID-19 (dated 2022 in TCRdb). The sample's time point label is to be understood as: late sampling 161 to 241 days after vaccination in a few convalescent patients. Libraries were built with PCR. TCRdb shows the sequencer as Illumina iSeq 100. The raw public data were reprocessed by TCRdb itself: fastp quality trimming at Q25, MiXCR clonotype calling, in-frame beta chains only. Rows are combined by CDR3 protein, so each entry shows the most common genes and DNA. The sample includes about 36,000 distinct CDR3 sequences, with approximately 40% observed a single time. The ten largest clones take up about 5.3% of the sample. Sequencing used CD4+ T cells from blood, obtained about 7 months after SARS-CoV-2 vaccination. The receptors shown here come from a human donor who had recovered from COVID-19.

V is TRBV27 and J is TRBJ1-1; D is perhaps TRBD1 (6 bases). CDR1 and CDR2 (germline): MNHEY, SMNVEV (reference sequence). The CDR3 totals 15 residues. Trimming shortened V by 6 bases and J by 5 bases, and 19 bases separated the two germline ends. The CDR3 DNA follows: TGTGCCAGCAGCCTCTCCAATGGGGGGGCAACTGAAGCTTTCTTT. Protein product: CASSLSNGGATEAFF.

This rearrangement joins TRBV7-9 to TRBJ2-3; no firm D call. Trimming removed 5 bases from V and 5 bases from J, with 8 bases in between. CDR1 and CDR2 from the germline V gene are SEHNR and FQNEAQ (reference sequence). CDR3 length equals 12 residues. The CDR3 here is CASSQAQDTQYF. The CDR3 DNA is TGTGCCAGCAGCCAGGCCCAAGATACGCAGTATTTT.

The chain joins TRBV6-4 to TRBJ1-6; D not resolved. Germline V CDR1 and CDR2: MRHNA, SNTAGT. The V gene lost 2 bases and the J gene lost 13 bases, with 24 bases spanning the gap. The CDR3 spans 17 residues. The CDR3, as DNA: TGTGCCAGCAGTGACGCGGACCGTGCGGCATTCAGATCTCCCCTCCACTTT. It is translated as CASSDADRAAFRSPLHF.

This clonotype occurred a few times. This chain connects TRBV20-1 to TRBJ2-3; 13 nucleotides line up with TRBD2. V shed 7 bases, J shed 2 bases, and the junction held 6 bases outside the gene matches. The CDR3 loop spans 15 amino acids. Germline-derived CDR1 and CDR2 are DFQATT and SNEGSKA (reference sequence). The CDR3 loop reads CSGELAGGYTDTQYF. The CDR3 DNA reads TGCAGTGGGGAACTAGCGGGAGGGTACACAGATACGCAGTATTTT.

The CDR3 spells CASSWTGSSFNYGYTF. DNA of the CDR3: TGTGCCAGCAGTTGGACAGGGTCTTCCTTTAACTATGGCTACACCTTC. This chain links TRBV6-5 with TRBJ1-2; TRBD1 matches 8 bases. After removal of 4 bases from V and 1 base from J, the junction contained 8 bases not matched to a gene. The CDR3 is 16 residues long. The V gene's germline CDR1 is MNHEY and CDR2 SVGAGI.

This clonotype was detected a few times. The chain links TRBV29-1 to TRBJ1-1; 12 bases are a match to TRBD1. Trimming at V came to 6 bases and at J to 1 base, leaving 6 bases not matched to a gene. From germline, CDR1 is SQVTM and CDR2 ANQGSEA. The CDR3 is made up of 15 amino acids. The CDR3 protein is CSVRGQGAGNTEAFF. The CDR3 nucleotides are TGCAGCGTGAGGGGACAGGGGGCTGGGAACACTGAAGCTTTCTTT.

The V call is TRBV20-1, the J call TRBJ1-4; D is ambiguous. The length of the CDR3 is 12 residues. Trimming removed 3 bases from V and 8 bases from J, with 10 bases in between. CDR1 is DFQATT, CDR2 SNEGSKA, per germline (reference sequence). The CDR3 DNA follows: TGCAGTGCTAGGGGAGGAGAGGAAAAACTGTTTTTT. This translates into CSARGGEEKLFF.

This clonotype was observed once. This chain links TRBV6-2 or TRBV6-3 with TRBJ2-1; 11 bases fit TRBD2. The CDR3 is 15 amino acids. J lost 9 bases, V lost 7 bases, and 11 bases had no gene match. Germline V gene data show CDR1 as MNHEY and CDR2 as SVGEGT. The CDR3 here is CASIPSLAGVSEQFF. In DNA, the CDR3 is TGTGCCAGCATCCCTTCACTAGCGGGAGTTAGTGAGCAGTTCTTC.

The chain carries TRBV28 and TRBJ2-5; no clear D. The V gene lost 7 bases and the J gene lost 7 bases, with 16 bases spanning the gap. Germline V CDR1 and CDR2: MDHEN, SYDVKM. This CDR3 has 13 residues. The CDR3 region is CASTGEHPWTQYF. In DNA form, the CDR3 reads TGTGCCAGCACCGGTGAGCATCCGTGGACCCAGTACTTC.

This clonotype was picked up a small number of times. The chain recombines TRBV20-1 with TRBJ2-5, with D perhaps TRBD1 (6 bases). CDR1 and CDR2 from the germline V gene are DFQATT and SNEGSKA (reference sequence). Deletions cut 8 bases from V and 4 bases from J, with 11 bases between. This CDR3 is 11 amino acids long. The CDR3 sequence: CSKPGAETQYF. The CDR3 coding sequence is TGCAGTAAGCCAGGGGCAGAGACCCAGTACTTC.

The rearrangement links TRBV6-1 to TRBJ2-2; 7 bases match TRBD1. The length of the CDR3 is 13 residues. With V trimmed by 6 bases and J by 4 bases, 2 bases remained unmatched. Germline V gene data show CDR1 as MNHNS and CDR2 as SASEGT. CDR3 in amino acids: CASRPGGTGELFF. CDR3 in DNA: TGTGCCAGCAGGCCAGGGGGCACCGGGGAGCTGTTTTTT.

This clonotype was observed a single time. The chain joins TRBV19 to TRBJ1-2; 7 nucleotides align to TRBD1. CDR3 length: 14 residues. From germline, CDR1 is LNHDA and CDR2 SQIVND (reference sequence). With 8 bases clipped from V and 4 bases from J, the junction kept 10 bases outside the gene matches. CDR3 sequence: CASGAGQRSYGYTF. In nucleotides, the CDR3 is TGTGCCAGTGGCGCGGGACAGCGGAGCTATGGCTACACCTTC. Full variable domain (outside the CDR3, taken from reference TRBV19 and TRBJ1-2): DGGITQSPKYLFRKEGQNVTLSCEQNLNHDAMYWYRQDPGQGLRLIYYSQIVNDFQKGDIAEGYSVSREKKESFPLTVTSAQKNPTAFYLCASGAGQRSYGYTFGSGTRLTVV.

The chain couples TRBV7-2 to TRBJ2-5; 9 bases line up with TRBD2. Germline trimming cut 2 bases from V and 1 base from J; bases unmatched to any gene: 2. This CDR3 spans 15 amino acids. Germline CDR1 SGHTA, CDR2 FQGNSA. The CDR3 spells CASSLTSGSQETQYF. In nucleotides, the CDR3 is TGTGCCAGCAGCTTAACTAGCGGGTCCCAAGAGACCCAGTACTTC.

This chain joins TRBV20-1 and TRBJ2-7, with 9 bases lining up with TRBD1. Germline CDR1 reads DFQATT; CDR2 reads SNEGSKA (reference sequence). Unmatched junction bases numbered 6, after V lost 0 bases and J lost 3 bases. This CDR3 is built from 15 residues. CDR3 sequence: CSARDFGTGNYEQYF. In DNA form, the CDR3 reads TGCAGTGCTAGAGATTTCGGGACAGGGAACTACGAGCAGTACTTC.

The genes are TRBV29-1 and TRBJ2-7; 8 nucleotides align to TRBD1. V lost 4 bases and J lost 0; bases outside the gene matches: 8. From germline, CDR1 is SQVTM and CDR2 ANQGSEA. The CDR3 runs to 15 residues. CDR3 nucleotides: TGCAGCGTTGCCAGGGGGCGCAGACCCTCCTACGAGCAGTACTTC. This translates into CSVARGRRPSYEQYF.

The chain couples TRBV29-1 to TRBJ2-7; D could derive from TRBD1 or TRBD2 (6 bases each). The CDR3 length is 14 residues. V gave up 7 bases and J gave up 5 bases, with 21 bases separating them. Germline CDR1 is SQVTM and CDR2 is ANQGSEA. CDR3 in amino acids: CSAGGGMGSDEQYF. DNA of the CDR3: TGCAGCGCCGGAGGGGGTATGGGGAGTGACGAGCAGTACTTC.

The CDR3 DNA reads TGTGCCAGCTCGGCGGGAACCTACGAGCAGTACTTC. Residues: CASSAGTYEQYF. This chain links TRBV7-6 with TRBJ2-7; possibly TRBD2 for D (6 bases). The germline V gene has CDR1 SGHVS and CDR2 FNYEAQ. The germline V and J ends were trimmed by 8 bases and 2 bases, with 10 bases remaining between them. This CDR3 contains 12 residues.

This clonotype was counted only a few times. The chain is built from TRBV20-1 and TRBJ1-3; D remains ambiguous. V was trimmed by 5 bases and J by 0 bases, leaving 11 bases between them. The germline CDR1 and CDR2 sequences are DFQATT and SNEGSKA (reference sequence). This CDR3 region has 14 residues. CDR3 DNA: TGCAGTGCTCCTATACCTGGCTCTGGAAACACCATATATTTT. This gives the protein CSAPIPGSGNTIYF.

This clonotype was seen a few times. The V and J genes are TRBV20-1 and TRBJ2-3; possible D gene TRBD2, 6 bases. In germline, CDR1 is DFQATT, CDR2 SNEGSKA (reference sequence). The length of the CDR3 is 15 residues. The V end lost 2 bases, the J end lost 2 bases, and 14 bases lay between the germline ends. For the CDR3, the DNA is TGCAGTGCTAGAATCGGGAGAGGGGTCACAGATACGCAGTATTTT. Protein product: CSARIGRGVTDTQYF.

V gene TRBV20-1 combines with J gene TRBJ1-4, with D possibly being TRBD1 (5 bases). The V end lost 3 bases, the J end lost 8 bases, and 19 bases lay between the germline ends. Looked up from germline, CDR1 is DFQATT and CDR2 is SNEGSKA (reference sequence). The CDR3 spans 15 residues. CDR3 DNA sequence: TGCAGTGCTAGGAGTGGAGGAGGGGAAGTCGAAAAACTGTTTTTT. Its protein product is CSARSGGGEVEKLFF.

The rearrangement uses TRBV5-1 and TRBJ1-2; weak D call: TRBD1 (5 bases). Germline CDR1 and CDR2: SGHRS and YFSETQ. The CDR3 is 15 residues long. The V end lost 0 bases, the J end lost 1 base, and 10 bases lay between the germline ends. The CDR3 is CASSLEGRINYGYTF. The CDR3 DNA follows: TGCGCCAGCAGCTTGGAGGGACGGATTAACTATGGCTACACCTTC. The entire variable domain, with the rest obtained from reference TRBV5-1 and TRBJ1-2, is as follows: KAGVTQTPRYLIKTRGQQVTLSCSPISGHRSVSWYQQTPGQGLQFLFEYFSETQRNKGNFPGRFSGRQFSNSRSEMNVSTLELGDSALYLCASSLEGRINYGYTFGSGTRLTVV.

This clonotype was found a few times. The chain has TRBV7-3 and TRBJ2-3; D is possibly TRBD2 (5 bases). Germline V gives CDR1 SGHTA, CDR2 FQGTGA. This CDR3 comprises 16 residues. Deletions cut 1 base from V and 2 bases from J, with 13 bases between. CDR3 DNA: TGTGCCAGCAGCTTAAACGCCGGGATTAACACAGATACGCAGTATTTT. It translates to CASSLNAGINTDTQYF.